These T cell receptor beta chains were read from a single sample in a study of blood T cell repertoires in COVID-19. The table came from immunoSEQ multiplex PCR; TCRdb's copy has only in-frame clones and leaves some out. Altogether under 150,000 clones are present, 88% being singletons, with the ten largest covering more than 1.5%. The sequenced sample was peripheral blood. The source of these receptors is a human donor in a cohort sampled during active COVID-19. Both conserved end residues are part of each CDR3. Fields, in order: D gene, V gene, clone size, J gene, CDR3 DNA, CDR3 protein. A D gene is named only where the DNA matches it firmly. Clone size is given for some rows only: seen once, a few or many times, or a class if the clone is expanded.

D gene: .
V gene: TRBV7-6
clone size: .
J gene: TRBJ2-2
CDR3 DNA: TGTGCCAGCAGCTTGGGACATCAGAACACCGGGGAGCTGTTTTTT
CDR3 protein: CASSLGHQNTGELFF

D gene: .
V gene: TRBV7-9
clone size: .
J gene: TRBJ1-1
CDR3 DNA: TGTGCCAGCAGCCCTCGCAGGGAACTCACTGAAGCTTTCTTT
CDR3 protein: CASSPRRELTEAFF

D gene: .
V gene: TRBV19
clone size: .
J gene: TRBJ1-5
CDR3 DNA: TGTGCCAGTAGTCTAGGCAGGGTACGAGGCGGCAGCAATCAGCCCCAGCATTTT
CDR3 protein: CASSLGRVRGGSNQPQHF

D gene: TRBD1
V gene: TRBV7-2
clone size: .
J gene: TRBJ2-1
CDR3 DNA: TGTGCCAGCAGCTTAGGACCGGGACAGGGTATCGATGAGCAGTTCTTC
CDR3 protein: CASSLGPGQGIDEQFF

D gene: .
V gene: TRBV19
clone size: once
J gene: TRBJ1-2
CDR3 DNA: TGTGCCAGTAGGTCAGGAACGGGCTACACCTTC
CDR3 protein: CASRSGTGYTF

D gene: TRBD1
V gene: TRBV4-1
clone size: few
J gene: TRBJ1-6
CDR3 DNA: TGCGCCAGCAGCCAATTTGCCCCCGGCAGGGGGCCATATAATTCACCCCTCCACTTT
CDR3 protein: CASSQFAPGRGPYNSPLHF

D gene: .
V gene: TRBV6-5
clone size: .
J gene: TRBJ1-2
CDR3 DNA: TGTGCCAGCACCCGGGAGGGGGGCGAGGACTATGGCTACACCTTC
CDR3 protein: CASTREGGEDYGYTF

D gene: .
V gene: TRBV6-2/TRBV6-3
clone size: .
J gene: TRBJ2-3
CDR3 DNA: TGTGCCAGCAGTCTAACAGATACGCAGTATTTT
CDR3 protein: CASSLTDTQYF

D gene: TRBD1
V gene: TRBV3-1/TRBV3-2
clone size: .
J gene: TRBJ1-6
CDR3 DNA: TGTGCCAGCAGAGACGGGACAGGGGGCGTTAATTCACCCCTCCACTTT
CDR3 protein: CASRDGTGGVNSPLHF

D gene: .
V gene: TRBV5-6
clone size: .
J gene: TRBJ1-5
CDR3 DNA: TGTGCCAGCAGCGATCTTGGGGCGAATCAGCCCCAGCATTTT
CDR3 protein: CASSDLGANQPQHF

D gene: .
V gene: TRBV7-8
clone size: .
J gene: TRBJ2-4
CDR3 DNA: TGTGCCAGCAGCTTGGGGGGACAGCCCCCAAGGAGAAACATTCAGTACTTC
CDR3 protein: CASSLGGQPPRRNIQYF

D gene: .
V gene: TRBV3-1/TRBV3-2
clone size: .
J gene: TRBJ2-5
CDR3 DNA: TGTGCCAGCAGCCAACAGGAGACCCAGTACTTC
CDR3 protein: CASSQQETQYF

D gene: TRBD1
V gene: TRBV25-1
clone size: .
J gene: TRBJ1-2
CDR3 DNA: TGTGCCAGCAGTGGGTGGACAGGCCGCTTAGGCTACACCTTC
CDR3 protein: CASSGWTGRLGYTF

D gene: .
V gene: TRBV11-1
clone size: .
J gene: TRBJ2-5
CDR3 DNA: TGTGCCAGCAGCTTCGGGGGTGAGACCCAGTACTTC
CDR3 protein: CASSFGGETQYF

D gene: .
V gene: TRBV7-9
clone size: .
J gene: TRBJ2-3
CDR3 DNA: TGTGCCAGCAGCGGCAGGGGCAGCACAGATACGCAGTATTTT
CDR3 protein: CASSGRGSTDTQYF

D gene: TRBD2
V gene: TRBV7-2
clone size: .
J gene: TRBJ2-7
CDR3 DNA: TGTGCCAGCAGCTGGACCGGGACTAGATACGAGCAGTACTTC
CDR3 protein: CASSWTGTRYEQYF

D gene: .
V gene: TRBV28
clone size: .
J gene: TRBJ2-1
CDR3 DNA: TGTGCCAGCATGGTACAGGGTGTAAGTGAGCAGTTCTTC
CDR3 protein: CASMVQGVSEQFF

D gene: TRBD2
V gene: TRBV19
clone size: .
J gene: TRBJ2-7
CDR3 DNA: TGTGCCAGTAGTACCCCCGGGAGGGGCTACGAGCAGTACTTC
CDR3 protein: CASSTPGRGYEQYF

D gene: TRBD2
V gene: TRBV2
clone size: .
J gene: TRBJ2-3
CDR3 DNA: TGTGCCAGCAACCTCGCGGGAGGGGGGACAGATACGCAGTATTTT
CDR3 protein: CASNLAGGGTDTQYF

D gene: .
V gene: TRBV9
clone size: .
J gene: TRBJ2-2
CDR3 DNA: TGTGCCAGCACCGATGGAGGGAATGCCGGGGAGCTGTTTTTT
CDR3 protein: CASTDGGNAGELFF

D gene: .
V gene: TRBV7-8
clone size: .
J gene: TRBJ1-3
CDR3 DNA: TGTGCCAGCAGCAGACGGGACTTCCTAGGGGTATCTGGAAACACCATATATTTT
CDR3 protein: CASSRRDFLGVSGNTIYF

D gene: TRBD1
V gene: TRBV5-8
clone size: .
J gene: TRBJ1-1
CDR3 DNA: TGTGCCAGCAGCGGACAGGGCACTGAAGCTTTCTTT
CDR3 protein: CASSGQGTEAFF

D gene: .
V gene: TRBV7-6
clone size: .
J gene: TRBJ2-5
CDR3 DNA: TGTGCCAGCAGCTTTGGACAGCCAGGCGAGACCCAGTACTTC
CDR3 protein: CASSFGQPGETQYF

D gene: .
V gene: TRBV5-8
clone size: .
J gene: TRBJ2-7
CDR3 DNA: TGTGCCAGCAGCTTCTTCGGGTCAGCGAATACCTACGAGCAGTACTTC
CDR3 protein: CASSFFGSANTYEQYF

D gene: .
V gene: TRBV7-9
clone size: .
J gene: TRBJ2-5
CDR3 DNA: TGTGCCAGCAGCTTAGGCCCGGGTATGGAGACCCAGTACTTC
CDR3 protein: CASSLGPGMETQYF

D gene: TRBD1
V gene: TRBV2
clone size: once
J gene: TRBJ2-7
CDR3 DNA: TGTGCCAGCAGACCTCCGACAGGGACCTACGAGCAGTACTTC
CDR3 protein: CASRPPTGTYEQYF

D gene: TRBD1
V gene: TRBV5-6
clone size: .
J gene: TRBJ1-2
CDR3 DNA: TGTGCCAGCAGCCGGAGACAGGGGGCTTTTACTAACTATGGCTACACCTTC
CDR3 protein: CASSRRQGAFTNYGYTF

D gene: .
V gene: TRBV5-5
clone size: .
J gene: TRBJ2-1
CDR3 DNA: TGTGCCAGCAGCTTGTTGGGGGCTTCTTACAATGAGCAGTTCTTC
CDR3 protein: CASSLLGASYNEQFF

D gene: TRBD2
V gene: TRBV5-5
clone size: .
J gene: TRBJ2-3
CDR3 DNA: TGTGCCAGCAGCTTGACTAGCGTGGGATATACGCAGTATTTT
CDR3 protein: CASSLTSVGYTQYF

D gene: TRBD2
V gene: TRBV24-1
clone size: .
J gene: TRBJ2-1
CDR3 DNA: TGTGCCACCAGTGAGACTAGCGGGGGCTCCTACAATGAGCAGTTCTTC
CDR3 protein: CATSETSGGSYNEQFF

D gene: TRBD1
V gene: TRBV18
clone size: .
J gene: TRBJ2-3
CDR3 DNA: TGTGCCAGCTCACCACCGGGACAGGGGGTTTCAGATACGCAGTATTTT
CDR3 protein: CASSPPGQGVSDTQYF

D gene: .
V gene: TRBV7-9
clone size: .
J gene: TRBJ2-1
CDR3 DNA: TGTGCCAGCAGCCCCGGGGGGCTACCCCACAATGAGCAGTTCTTC
CDR3 protein: CASSPGGLPHNEQFF

D gene: .
V gene: TRBV10-1
clone size: .
J gene: TRBJ2-7
CDR3 DNA: TGCGCCAGCAGTGAGCAGGGCCCATACGAGCAGTACTTC
CDR3 protein: CASSEQGPYEQYF

D gene: .
V gene: TRBV5-5
clone size: .
J gene: TRBJ2-7
CDR3 DNA: TGTGCCAGCAGCTTGGACCCTCGAGTGGACGAGCAGTACTTC
CDR3 protein: CASSLDPRVDEQYF

D gene: TRBD2
V gene: TRBV19
clone size: .
J gene: TRBJ2-2
CDR3 DNA: TGTGCCAGTAGGGGACTAGCGGGAGTAAGGGGCACCGGGGAGCTGTTTTTT
CDR3 protein: CASRGLAGVRGTGELFF

D gene: .
V gene: TRBV6-4
clone size: .
J gene: TRBJ2-2
CDR3 DNA: TGTGCCAGCAGTGATGGAGACACCGGGGAGCTGTTTTTT
CDR3 protein: CASSDGDTGELFF

D gene: .
V gene: TRBV5-4
clone size: .
J gene: TRBJ2-2
CDR3 DNA: TGTGCCAGCAGCTTGAATTACATACAGAACACCGGGGAGCTGTTTTTT
CDR3 protein: CASSLNYIQNTGELFF

D gene: .
V gene: TRBV20-1
clone size: .
J gene: TRBJ1-3
CDR3 DNA: TGCAGTGCTAAGACGGGGGACACCATATATTTT
CDR3 protein: CSAKTGDTIYF

D gene: TRBD1
V gene: TRBV2
clone size: .
J gene: TRBJ1-6
CDR3 DNA: TGTGCCGGGGGTTCAGGGACAGCCTCCTATAATTCACCCCTCCACTTT
CDR3 protein: CAGGSGTASYNSPLHF

D gene: TRBD1
V gene: TRBV5-1
clone size: .
J gene: TRBJ2-1
CDR3 DNA: TGCGCCAGCAGCACGGATCCCGGGACAGGGCCCAATGAGCAGTTCTTC
CDR3 protein: CASSTDPGTGPNEQFF

D gene: .
V gene: TRBV29-1
clone size: few
J gene: TRBJ1-6
CDR3 DNA: TGCAGCGCCCAAACAGTGGAGGGATCCCTCCACTTT
CDR3 protein: CSAQTVEGSLHF

D gene: TRBD1
V gene: TRBV7-2
clone size: .
J gene: TRBJ2-2
CDR3 DNA: TGTGCCAGCAGTCGACAGGGATACACCGGGGAGCTGTTTTTT
CDR3 protein: CASSRQGYTGELFF

D gene: .
V gene: TRBV6-5
clone size: .
J gene: TRBJ2-2
CDR3 DNA: TGTGCCAGCAGTTTAGGAGGGAGGACCGGGGAGCTGTTTTTT
CDR3 protein: CASSLGGRTGELFF

D gene: .
V gene: TRBV5-5
clone size: .
J gene: TRBJ1-1
CDR3 DNA: TGTGCCAGCAGCTTGGTAGACAGGACGAACACTGAAGCTTTCTTT
CDR3 protein: CASSLVDRTNTEAFF

D gene: .
V gene: TRBV11-3
clone size: .
J gene: TRBJ1-6
CDR3 DNA: TGTGCCAGCAGCTTCGCCTCGGGGCCCCTCCACTTT
CDR3 protein: CASSFASGPLHF

D gene: TRBD2
V gene: TRBV7-2
clone size: .
J gene: TRBJ2-7
CDR3 DNA: TGTGCCAGCAGCTTAGTTGGACTAGAAGGCTACGAGCAGTACTTC
CDR3 protein: CASSLVGLEGYEQYF

D gene: TRBD1
V gene: TRBV11-2
clone size: .
J gene: TRBJ1-6
CDR3 DNA: TGTGCCAGCAGCTTAGATCATACAGGGGGTTCACCCCTCCACTTT
CDR3 protein: CASSLDHTGGSPLHF

D gene: TRBD1
V gene: TRBV18
clone size: .
J gene: TRBJ2-7
CDR3 DNA: TGTGCCAGCTCAACCGGGACAGGGAACGAGCAGTACTTC
CDR3 protein: CASSTGTGNEQYF

D gene: TRBD1
V gene: TRBV30
clone size: once
J gene: TRBJ1-5
CDR3 DNA: TGTGCCTGGAGTGTAGTACAGGGGAATCAGCCCCAGCATTTT
CDR3 protein: CAWSVVQGNQPQHF

D gene: .
V gene: TRBV19
clone size: .
J gene: TRBJ2-1
CDR3 DNA: TGTGCCAGTAGTATGTCTCTGTTTCCCTCGGGGTACAATGAGCAGTTCTTC
CDR3 protein: CASSMSLFPSGYNEQFF

D gene: TRBD2
V gene: TRBV5-1
clone size: .
J gene: TRBJ2-5
CDR3 DNA: TGCGCCAGCAGCTTGGGGGACTACACCATTGAGACCCAGTACTTC
CDR3 protein: CASSLGDYTIETQYF

D gene: TRBD1
V gene: TRBV10-3
clone size: once
J gene: TRBJ1-6
CDR3 DNA: TGTGCCATCAGCCAACCGGGACAGGGGAATTCACCCCTCCACTTT
CDR3 protein: CAISQPGQGNSPLHF

D gene: TRBD2
V gene: TRBV27
clone size: .
J gene: TRBJ2-1
CDR3 DNA: TGTGCCAGCAGTGAGGGACTAGCGGACTACAATGAGCAGTTCTTC
CDR3 protein: CASSEGLADYNEQFF

D gene: TRBD2
V gene: TRBV9
clone size: .
J gene: TRBJ2-1
CDR3 DNA: TGTGCCAGCAGCGAACCCCCCCTGGGGAGCGGGAGAGGGCAATTGGGGTTCAATGAGCAGTTCTTC
CDR3 protein: CASSEPPLGSGRGQLGFNEQFF

D gene: TRBD1
V gene: TRBV5-1
clone size: .
J gene: TRBJ2-1
CDR3 DNA: TGCGCCAGCAGCGAGGGACAGGGGGGCTATGAGCAGTTCTTC
CDR3 protein: CASSEGQGGYEQFF